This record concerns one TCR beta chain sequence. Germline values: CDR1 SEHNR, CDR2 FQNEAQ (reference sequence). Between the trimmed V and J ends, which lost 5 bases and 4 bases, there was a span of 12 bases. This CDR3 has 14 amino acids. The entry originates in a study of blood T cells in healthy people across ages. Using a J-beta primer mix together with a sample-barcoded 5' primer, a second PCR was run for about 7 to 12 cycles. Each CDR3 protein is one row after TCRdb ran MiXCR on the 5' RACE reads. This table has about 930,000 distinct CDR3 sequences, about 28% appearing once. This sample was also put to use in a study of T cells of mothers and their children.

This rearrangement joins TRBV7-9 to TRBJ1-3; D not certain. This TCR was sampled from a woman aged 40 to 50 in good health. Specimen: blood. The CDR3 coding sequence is TGTGCCAGCAGCCCCAGGAGAACCGGAAACACCATATATTTT. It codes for CASSPRRTGNTIYF.